Presented here are 27 T cell receptor beta chains from one specimen sequenced in a study of blood T cell repertoires in COVID-19. Assay used: immunoSEQ multiplex PCR; TCRdb lists only in-frame clones, some missing. The sample lists 100,000 or so clones, 84% seen once, with 7.5% to 10% in the top ten. Sequenced input: peripheral blood. The source of these receptors is a middle-aged man with active or convalescent COVID-19.

This clone was detected only once. This chain links TRBV29-1 with TRBJ2-4; possible D gene TRBD2, 6 bases. Germline V CDR1 and CDR2: SQVTM, ANQGSEA. This CDR3 has 14 residues. V lost 4 bases, J lost 2 bases, and 12 bases lay in between. The CDR3 region is CSVGQAGTKNIQYF. The CDR3 nucleotides read TGCAGCGTTGGGCAGGCGGGGACCAAAAACATTCAGTACTTC.

This rearrangement joins TRBV6-5 to TRBJ1-1, with TRBD1 identical over 7 bases. The V segment lost 10 bases and the J segment 2 bases; nucleotides outside the gene matches: 10. This CDR3 region has 14 residues. Germline V gives CDR1 MNHEY, CDR2 SVGAGI. The DNA of the CDR3 is TGTGCCACGGTTAGGACAGGTATCAACACTGAAGCTTTCTTT. Amino acid sequence: CATVRTGINTEAFF.

The V call is TRBV6-5, the J call TRBJ2-2; 7 nucleotides align to TRBD2. Losses at the gene ends were 6 bases for V and 8 bases for J; bases not matched to a gene: 12. The CDR3 has 15 residues. CDR1 and CDR2 (germline): MNHEY, SVGAGI. The CDR3 region has the DNA TGTGCCAGCAGCCGGATAGCGGGTGAAGGAGGGGAGCTGTTTTTT. This codes for CASSRIAGEGGELFF.

The chain employs TRBV7-2 and TRBJ1-3; D remains unclear. The V end lost 0 bases, the J end lost 6 bases, and 6 bases lay between the germline ends. The CDR3 length is 13 residues. Germline V gene lookup returns CDR1 SGHTA and CDR2 FQGNSA. CDR3 coding DNA: TGTGCCAGCAGCTTAGCGAGGAAAAACACCATATATTTT. It is translated as CASSLARKNTIYF.

The CDR3 DNA reads TGTGCCTGGACCCAGGGGGGAGGAGATACGCAGTATTTT. It translates to CAWTQGGGDTQYF. J is TRBJ2-3 and V is TRBV30, with D possibly TRBD1 on 7 matching bases. Trimming removed 4 bases at V and 5 bases at J, with 13 bases between. CDR1 GTSNPN and CDR2 SVGIG come from the germline V gene (reference sequence). This CDR3 is 13 amino acids long. Supplemented by reference TRBV30 and TRBJ2-3, the full variable domain reads SQTIHQWPATLVQPVGSPLSLECTVEGTSNPNLYWYRQAAGRGLQLLFYSVGIGQISSEVPQNLSASRPQDRQFILSSKKLLLSDSGFYLCAWTQGGGDTQYFGPGTRLTVL.

The chain links TRBV19 to TRBJ2-1; 7 bases are a match to TRBD2. J was trimmed by 3 bases and V by 4 bases; bases with no gene match: 0. The CDR3 is 13 amino acids. Germline lookup yields CDR1 LNHDA and CDR2 SQIVND (reference sequence). The CDR3 here is CASSTGGYNEQFF. The CDR3 DNA sequence: TGTGCCAGTAGTACGGGGGGCTACAATGAGCAGTTCTTC.

V usage is TRBV2 and J usage is TRBJ2-2; D is uncertain. The V gene's germline CDR1 is SNHLY and CDR2 FYNNEI. The CDR3 has 12 amino acids. With 8 bases removed from V and 6 bases from J, the gap between germline ends came to 10 bases. The CDR3 coding sequence is TGTGCCAGCCGTTACAGCCCCGGGGAGCTGTTTTTT. Protein product: CASRYSPGELFF.

V is TRBV5-1 and J is TRBJ2-7, with D possibly TRBD1 on 5 matching bases. V gave up 0 bases and J gave up 3 bases, with 10 bases separating them. The CDR3 is 14 amino acids. From germline, CDR1 is SGHRS and CDR2 YFSETQ. The CDR3 coding sequence is TGCGCCAGCAGCTTGGCCGCAGGGCACTACGAGCAGTACTTC. This sequence encodes CASSLAAGHYEQYF.

This rearrangement joins TRBV6-2 or TRBV6-3 to TRBJ1-1; D is perhaps TRBD1 (5 bases). This CDR3 is 15 amino acids long. Germline CDR1 MNHEY, CDR2 SVGEGT. V lost 2 bases and J lost 4, with 14 bases in between. CDR3 bases: TGTGCCAGCAGTTACCGCAGGGAGGCGGGCACTGAAGCTTTCTTT. It yields the protein CASSYRREAGTEAFF.

The CDR3 loop is CASSPSYGSSYEQYF. The DNA for the CDR3 is TGTGCCAGCAGCCCCTCTTATGGGAGCTCCTACGAGCAGTACTTC. The chain has TRBV7-2 and TRBJ2-7, with a possible D match to TRBD2 (5 bases). The germline V gene has CDR1 SGHTA and CDR2 FQGNSA. V was pared by 5 bases and J by 0 bases, with 14 bases between. The CDR3 has 15 residues.

This clone was detected only once. The sample carries other DNA sequences with the same CDR3. This chain connects TRBV3-1 (or the pseudogene TRBV3-2) to TRBJ2-2, with TRBD2 matching over 11 bases. V trimming: 1 base; J trimming: 5 bases; junction bases outside the gene matches: 6. Germline loops: CDR1 LGHDT, CDR2 YNNKEL (reference sequence). This CDR3 is built from 17 residues. The chain's CDR3 is CASSQVGLAGRTGELFF. For the CDR3, the DNA is TGTGCCAGCAGCCAAGTCGGACTAGCGGGTCGAACCGGGGAGCTGTTTTTT.

The CDR3 sequence: CASSRNRVGNQPQHF. The CDR3 DNA follows: TGTGCCAGCAGCCGAAACAGGGTTGGCAATCAGCCCCAGCATTTT. The rearrangement joins TRBV6-5 to TRBJ1-5, with D possibly matching TRBD1 (6 bases). Germline V gene sequence: CDR1 MNHEY, CDR2 SVGAGI. This CDR3 has 15 amino acids. Deletions cut 6 bases from V and 2 bases from J, with 14 bases between.

This clone was counted a few times. The rearrangement joins TRBV5-1 to TRBJ1-1; D might be TRBD1 (6 bases). Trimming removed 3 bases from V and 0 bases from J, with 21 bases in between. CDR1 is SGHRS, CDR2 YFSETQ, per germline. The CDR3 is made up of 18 amino acids. The CDR3 here is CASSSSGRTVTLNTEAFF. In nucleotides, the CDR3 is TGCGCCAGCAGCTCAAGCGGGAGGACAGTGACCCTGAACACTGAAGCTTTCTTT. Full variable domain (missing parts from reference TRBV5-1 and TRBJ1-1): KAGVTQTPRYLIKTRGQQVTLSCSPISGHRSVSWYQQTPGQGLQFLFEYFSETQRNKGNFPGRFSGRQFSNSRSEMNVSTLELGDSALYLCASSSSGRTVTLNTEAFFGQGTRLTVV.

V and J are TRBV6-4 and TRBJ2-3; D perhaps matches TRBD1 (5 bases). The CDR3 spans 13 residues. Trimming stripped 4 bases from V and 3 bases from J, with 8 bases between. The germline gives CDR1 MRHNA, CDR2 SNTAGT. This CDR3 reads CASSAQDTDTQYF. The CDR3, as DNA: TGTGCCAGCAGTGCACAGGATACAGATACGCAGTATTTT.

As for this clone: This CDR3 is also generated by other DNA sequences in the sample. V usage is TRBV18 and J usage is TRBJ2-2; TRBD1 matches at 7 bases. Trimming took 0 bases from V and 0 from J; bases not matched to a gene: 1. The CDR3 sequence is 16 residues long. Germline CDR1 and CDR2: KGHSH and LQKENI. CDR3 sequence reads: CASSPPGTANTGELFF. The CDR3 DNA sequence: TGTGCCAGCTCACCACCTGGGACAGCGAACACCGGGGAGCTGTTTTTT. The full variable domain, completed using reference TRBV18 and TRBJ2-2, is NAGVMQNPRHLVRRRGQEARLRCSPMKGHSHVYWYRQLPEEGLKFMVYLQKENIIDESGMPKERFSAEFPKEGPSILRIQQVVRGDSAAYFCASSPPGTANTGELFFGEGSRLTVL.

This clone was observed a handful of times. The chain has TRBV2 and TRBJ1-5; a possible D gene is TRBD1 (5 bases). Germline values: CDR1 SNHLY, CDR2 FYNNEI. The CDR3 runs 14 residues. V lost 7 bases and J 6 bases, leaving 16 bases between the germline ends. CDR3 protein: CASKVSRVGQPQHF. The CDR3 DNA reads TGTGCCAGCAAAGTCTCCAGGGTCGGTCAGCCCCAGCATTTT.

This chain links TRBV6-5 with TRBJ2-5; the match to TRBD2 covers 7 bases. The CDR3 runs to 15 residues. Germline CDR1 and CDR2: MNHEY and SVGAGI. J lost 1 base, V lost 9 bases, and 11 bases had no gene match. Here the CDR3 reads CASYSGRQGQETQYF. As DNA, the CDR3 is TGTGCCAGTTACTCCGGGAGGCAGGGCCAAGAGACCCAGTACTTC.

This clone showed up just once. V and J are TRBV5-4 and TRBJ2-1, with a tentative D call TRBD2 (6 bases). Between the trimmed V and J ends, which lost 0 bases and 5 bases, there was a span of 6 bases. Germline lookup yields CDR1 SGHNT and CDR2 YYREEE (reference sequence). CDR3 size: 13 residues. CDR3 amino acids: CASSLGRDNEQFF. In nucleotides, the CDR3 is TGTGCCAGCAGCTTGGGGAGGGACAATGAGCAGTTCTTC. The variable domain in full, with the rest retrieved from reference TRBV5-4 and TRBJ2-1, is ETGVTQSPTHLIKTRGQQVTLRCSSQSGHNTVSWYQQALGQGPQFIFQYYREEENGRGNFPPRFSGLQFPNYSSELNVNALELDDSALYLCASSLGRDNEQFFGPGTRLTVL.

The V gene is TRBV6-6, the J gene TRBJ1-5, with 7 bases matching TRBD1. CDR1 is MNHNY, CDR2 SVGAGI, per germline (reference sequence). V lost 5 bases and J lost 2; bases outside the gene matches: 6. This CDR3 contains 15 residues. The CDR3 coding sequence is TGTGCCAGCAGTACGAGGACAGGCGGCAATCAGCCCCAGCATTTT. Protein product: CASSTRTGGNQPQHF.

V usage is TRBV7-2 and J usage is TRBJ2-7; a possible D gene is TRBD1 (5 bases). The germline V gene encodes CDR1 SGHTA and CDR2 FQGNSA. Trimming stripped 0 bases from V and 3 bases from J, with 12 bases between. This CDR3 is 15 amino acids long. The CDR3 sequence is CASSLASGWGYEQYF. The DNA for the CDR3 is TGTGCCAGCAGCTTAGCTTCAGGGTGGGGCTACGAGCAGTACTTC. The variable domain in full, with the rest retrieved from reference TRBV7-2 and TRBJ2-7, is GAGVSQSPSNKVTEKGKDVELRCDPISGHTALYWYRQSLGQGLEFLIYFQGNSAPDKSGLPSDRFSAERTGGSVSTLTIQRTQQEDSAVYLCASSLASGWGYEQYFGPGTRLTVT.

The chain links TRBV19 to TRBJ1-1; the D is unclear. V lost 1 base and J lost 1, with 16 bases in between. Germline CDR1 and CDR2: LNHDA and SQIVND (reference sequence). This CDR3 is 17 amino acids long. Written as DNA, the CDR3 is TGTGCCAGTAGTATAGTCGAGGCCGGATTTCCGAACACTGAAGCTTTCTTT. This gives the protein CASSIVEAGFPNTEAFF.

This sequence joins TRBV5-1 and TRBJ2-7; 9 bases agree with TRBD2. Germline V gene sequence: CDR1 SGHRS, CDR2 YFSETQ. V shed 7 bases, J shed 2 bases, and the junction held 7 bases outside the gene matches. The CDR3 is 14 residues long. The CDR3 sequence: CASGGGGAPYEQYF. The CDR3 coding sequence is TGCGCCAGCGGAGGCGGGGGGGCCCCCTACGAGCAGTACTTC.

The V call is TRBV7-3, the J call TRBJ2-1, with 8 bases aligning to TRBD2. V lost 8 bases, J lost 8 bases, and 11 bases stayed unmatched. The germline CDR1 and CDR2 sequences are SGHTA and FQGTGA. The length of the CDR3 is 14 residues. CDR3 DNA sequence: TGTGCCAGCGGGATCGGCGGGGGGATCGATGAGCAGTTCTTC. Translated, it gives CASGIGGGIDEQFF.

The chain has TRBV12-3 or TRBV12-4 and TRBJ1-4; possibly TRBD1 for D (6 bases). CDR3 size: 13 residues. Trimming cost V 3 bases and J 8 bases, with 10 bases left between them. Here the CDR3 reads CASSLGAREKLFF. For the CDR3, the DNA is TGTGCCAGCAGTTTGGGGGCTAGGGAAAAACTGTTTTTT.

This chain links TRBV2 with TRBJ1-6; D call uncertain. CDR3 size: 15 residues. Trimming took off 2 bases at V and 6 bases at J, with 11 bases between the two ends. Germline assignment: CDR1 SNHLY and CDR2 FYNNEI. The CDR3 here is CASSEMRVANSPLHF. In nucleotides, the CDR3 is TGTGCCAGCAGTGAAATGAGGGTAGCTAATTCACCCCTCCACTTT.

The rearrangement uses TRBV5-5 and TRBJ2-7; TRBD1 might be the D (6 bases). The V gene's germline CDR1 is SGHKS and CDR2 YYEKEE (reference sequence). This CDR3 spans 14 amino acids. The V end lost 1 base, the J end lost 3 bases, and 11 bases lay between the germline ends. The CDR3: CASSLIQGFYEQYF. The CDR3 coding sequence is TGTGCCAGCAGCTTGATCCAGGGGTTCTACGAGCAGTACTTC.

This rearrangement joins TRBV5-4 to TRBJ2-1, with no clear D. The V end lost 0 bases, the J end lost 4 bases, and 8 bases lay between the germline ends. The CDR3 has 14 amino acids. Germline CDR1 and CDR2: SGHNT and YYREEE (reference sequence). This CDR3 reads CASSLEHSYNEQFF. In DNA, the CDR3 is TGTGCCAGCAGCTTGGAACACAGTTACAATGAGCAGTTCTTC.